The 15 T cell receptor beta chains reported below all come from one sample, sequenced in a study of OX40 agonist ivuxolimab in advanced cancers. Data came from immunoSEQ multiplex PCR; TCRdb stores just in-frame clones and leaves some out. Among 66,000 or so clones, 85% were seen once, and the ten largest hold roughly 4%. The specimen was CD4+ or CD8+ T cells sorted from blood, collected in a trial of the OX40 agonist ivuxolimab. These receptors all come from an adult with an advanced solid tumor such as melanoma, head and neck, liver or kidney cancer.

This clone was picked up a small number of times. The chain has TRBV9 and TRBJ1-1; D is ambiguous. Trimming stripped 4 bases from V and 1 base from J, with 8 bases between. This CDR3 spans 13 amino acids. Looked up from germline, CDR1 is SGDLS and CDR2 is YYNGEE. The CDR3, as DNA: TGTGCCAGCAGCTTCACAACGAACACTGAAGCTTTCTTT. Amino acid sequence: CASSFTTNTEAFF.

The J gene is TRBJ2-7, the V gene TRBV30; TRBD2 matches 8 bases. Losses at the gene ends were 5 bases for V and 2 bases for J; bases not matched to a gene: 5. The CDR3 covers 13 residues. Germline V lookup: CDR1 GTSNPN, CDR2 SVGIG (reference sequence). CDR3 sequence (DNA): TGTGCCTGGGGGGCGGGGGGTCCCTACGAGCAGTACTTC. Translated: CAWGAGGPYEQYF.

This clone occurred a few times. The CDR3 loop reads CASSTAQGRNSPLHF. The CDR3 DNA is TGTGCCAGCAGCACGGCGCAGGGGCGCAATTCACCCCTCCACTTT. The genes are TRBV5-4 and TRBJ1-6, with D possibly matching TRBD1 (6 bases). V lost 4 bases to trimming and J lost 7 bases, with 15 bases between them. Germline values: CDR1 SGHNT, CDR2 YYREEE (reference sequence). There are 15 residues in the CDR3.

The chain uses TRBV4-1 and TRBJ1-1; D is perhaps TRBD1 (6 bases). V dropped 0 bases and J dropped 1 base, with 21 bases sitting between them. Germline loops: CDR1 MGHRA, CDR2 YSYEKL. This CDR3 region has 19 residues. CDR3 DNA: TGCGCCAGCAGCCAAGAGGCGGATAGGGGGGTAGTGAGGAACACTGAAGCTTTCTTT. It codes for CASSQEADRGVVRNTEAFF.

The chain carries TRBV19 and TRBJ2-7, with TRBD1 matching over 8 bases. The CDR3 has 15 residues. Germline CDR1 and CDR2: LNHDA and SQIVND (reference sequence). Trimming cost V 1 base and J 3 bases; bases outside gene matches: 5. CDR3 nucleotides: TGTGCCAGTAGTATAGCGAGGGGACAGGTCTACGAGCAGTACTTC. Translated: CASSIARGQVYEQYF.

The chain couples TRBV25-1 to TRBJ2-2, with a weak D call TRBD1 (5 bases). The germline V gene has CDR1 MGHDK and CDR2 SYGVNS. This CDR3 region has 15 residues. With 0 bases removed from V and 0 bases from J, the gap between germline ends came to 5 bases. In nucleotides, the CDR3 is TGTGCCAGCAGTGAATACAGGGCGAACACCGGGGAGCTGTTTTTT. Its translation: CASSEYRANTGELFF.

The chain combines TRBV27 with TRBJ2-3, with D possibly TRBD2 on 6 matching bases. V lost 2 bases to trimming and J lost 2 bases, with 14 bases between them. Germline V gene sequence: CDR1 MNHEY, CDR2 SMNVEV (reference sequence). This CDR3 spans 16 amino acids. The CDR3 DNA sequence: TGTGCCAGCAGTTTAAGGGCAGCTAGCGACACAGATACGCAGTATTTT. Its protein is CASSLRAASDTDTQYF.

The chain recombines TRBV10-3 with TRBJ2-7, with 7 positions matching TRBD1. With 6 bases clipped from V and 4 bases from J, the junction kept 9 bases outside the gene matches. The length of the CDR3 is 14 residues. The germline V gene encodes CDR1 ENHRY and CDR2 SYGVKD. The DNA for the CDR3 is TGTGCCATCAGGAGGGACAGTTTAGCGTACGAGCAGTACTTC. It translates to CAIRRDSLAYEQYF.

The CDR3 reads CASSQDHARLQGRWYEQYF. CDR3 nucleotides: TGTGCCAGCAGCCAAGATCACGCGAGATTACAGGGGAGATGGTACGAGCAGTACTTC. The chain employs TRBV14 and TRBJ2-7; 7 bases fit TRBD1. Losses at the gene ends were 0 bases for V and 4 bases for J; bases not matched to a gene: 18. Per germline, CDR1 SGHDN and CDR2 FVKESK. CDR3 length: 19 residues.

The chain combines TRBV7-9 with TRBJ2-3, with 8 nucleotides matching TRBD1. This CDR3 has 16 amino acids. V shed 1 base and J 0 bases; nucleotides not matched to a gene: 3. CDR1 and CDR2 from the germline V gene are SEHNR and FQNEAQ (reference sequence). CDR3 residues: CASSLVRTGSTDTQYF. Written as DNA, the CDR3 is TGTGCCAGCAGCTTAGTCCGGACAGGGAGCACAGATACGCAGTATTTT.

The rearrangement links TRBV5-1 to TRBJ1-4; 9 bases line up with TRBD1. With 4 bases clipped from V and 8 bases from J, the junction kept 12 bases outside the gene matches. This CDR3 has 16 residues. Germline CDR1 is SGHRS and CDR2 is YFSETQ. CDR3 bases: TGCGCCAGCAGCCATAGTACGGGGACAGGGAACGAAAAACTGTTTTTT. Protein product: CASSHSTGTGNEKLFF.

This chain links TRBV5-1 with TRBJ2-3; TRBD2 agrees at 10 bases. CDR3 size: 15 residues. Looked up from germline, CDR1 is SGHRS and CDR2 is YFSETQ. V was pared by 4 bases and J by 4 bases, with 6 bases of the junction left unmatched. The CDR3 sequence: CASSEVLAGADTQYF. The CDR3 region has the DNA TGCGCCAGCAGCGAAGTTCTAGCGGGAGCAGATACGCAGTATTTT.

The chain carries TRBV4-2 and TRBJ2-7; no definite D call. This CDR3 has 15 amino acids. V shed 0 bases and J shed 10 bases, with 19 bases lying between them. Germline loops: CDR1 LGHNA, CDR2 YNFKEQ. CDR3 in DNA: TGTGCCAGCAGCCAAGAACTCCGGGCCCCTTCAAAACAGTACTTC. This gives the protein CASSQELRAPSKQYF.

CDR3 amino acids: CASSSGQLAGGNTGELFF. Written as DNA, the CDR3 is TGTGCCAGCAGCTCGGGACAGTTAGCGGGAGGGAACACCGGGGAGCTGTTTTTT. This rearrangement joins TRBV5-8 to TRBJ2-2; 10 bases fit TRBD2. The CDR3 extends over 18 amino acids. Germline V gene data show CDR1 as SGHTS and CDR2 as YDEGEE. The ends lost 3 bases at V and 1 base at J; junction bases unmatched: 9.

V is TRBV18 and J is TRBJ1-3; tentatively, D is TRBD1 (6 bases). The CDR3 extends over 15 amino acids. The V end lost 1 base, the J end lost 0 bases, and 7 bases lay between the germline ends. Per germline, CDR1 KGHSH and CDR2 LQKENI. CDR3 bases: TGTGCCAGCTCACCACTGGACAGCTCTGGAAACACCATATATTTT. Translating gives CASSPLDSSGNTIYF.